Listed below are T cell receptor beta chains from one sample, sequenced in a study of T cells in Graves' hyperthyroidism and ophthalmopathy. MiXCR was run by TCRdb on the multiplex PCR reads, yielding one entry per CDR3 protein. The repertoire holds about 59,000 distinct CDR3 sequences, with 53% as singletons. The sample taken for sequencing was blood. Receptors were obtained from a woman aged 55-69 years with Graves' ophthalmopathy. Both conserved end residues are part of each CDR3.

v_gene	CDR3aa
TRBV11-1	CASSEPRGPDTQYF
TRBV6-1	CASNDGGDQPQHF
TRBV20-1	CSARGGGAIVETQHF
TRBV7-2	CASSLVFLRAYEQYF
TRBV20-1	CSARPGLARQYF
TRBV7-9	CASSLSSGNTEAFF
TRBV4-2	CAGSQTSGSVIHEQFF
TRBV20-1	CSARDGDRGDTGEQYF
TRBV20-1	CSAMDRETNEKLFF
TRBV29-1	CSLMWVTYGNEQFF